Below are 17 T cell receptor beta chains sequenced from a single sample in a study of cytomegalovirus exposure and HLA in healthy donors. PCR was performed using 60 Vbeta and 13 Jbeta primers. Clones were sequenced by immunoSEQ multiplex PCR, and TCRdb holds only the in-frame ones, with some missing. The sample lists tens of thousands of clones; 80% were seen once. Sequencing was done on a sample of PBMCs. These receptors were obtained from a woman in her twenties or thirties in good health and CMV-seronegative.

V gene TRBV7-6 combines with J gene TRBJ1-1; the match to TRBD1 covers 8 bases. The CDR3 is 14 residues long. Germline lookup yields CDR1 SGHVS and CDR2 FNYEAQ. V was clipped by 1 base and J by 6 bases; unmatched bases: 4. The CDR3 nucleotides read TGTGCCAGCAGCTTAGGACAGGGGCTCCCTGAAGCTTTCTTT. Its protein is CASSLGQGLPEAFF.

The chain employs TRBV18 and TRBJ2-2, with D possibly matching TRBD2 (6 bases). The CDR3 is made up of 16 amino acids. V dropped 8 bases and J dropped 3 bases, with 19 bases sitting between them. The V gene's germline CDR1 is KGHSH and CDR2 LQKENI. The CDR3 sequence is CASLTGGTGYTGELFF. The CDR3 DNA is TGTGCCAGCCTCACCGGCGGGACTGGGTACACCGGGGAGCTGTTTTTT.

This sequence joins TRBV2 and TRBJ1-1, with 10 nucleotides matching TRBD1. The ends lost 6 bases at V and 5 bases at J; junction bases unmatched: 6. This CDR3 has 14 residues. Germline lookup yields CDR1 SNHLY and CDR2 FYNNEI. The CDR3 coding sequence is TGTGCCAGCAGGCGGGACAGGGGAAGTACTGAAGCTTTCTTT. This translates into CASRRDRGSTEAFF.

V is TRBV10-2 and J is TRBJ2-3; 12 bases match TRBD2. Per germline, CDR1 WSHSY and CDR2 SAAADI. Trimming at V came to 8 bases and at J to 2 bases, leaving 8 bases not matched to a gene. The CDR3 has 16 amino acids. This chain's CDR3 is CASSRLAGVITDTQYF. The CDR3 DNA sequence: TGCGCCAGCTCGAGACTAGCGGGAGTTATCACAGATACGCAGTATTTT.

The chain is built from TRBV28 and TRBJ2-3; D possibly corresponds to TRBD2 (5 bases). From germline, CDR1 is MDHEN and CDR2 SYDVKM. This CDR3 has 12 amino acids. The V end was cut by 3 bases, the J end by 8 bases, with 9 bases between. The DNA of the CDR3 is TGTGCCAGCAGTTTTTTCCGGGGTACGCAGTATTTT. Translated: CASSFFRGTQYF.

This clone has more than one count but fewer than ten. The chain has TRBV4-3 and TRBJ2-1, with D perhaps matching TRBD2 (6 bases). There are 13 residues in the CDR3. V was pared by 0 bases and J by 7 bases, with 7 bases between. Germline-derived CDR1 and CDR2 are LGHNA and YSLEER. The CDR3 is CASSQEGGNEQFF. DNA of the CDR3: TGCGCCAGCAGCCAAGAAGGAGGGAATGAGCAGTTCTTC.

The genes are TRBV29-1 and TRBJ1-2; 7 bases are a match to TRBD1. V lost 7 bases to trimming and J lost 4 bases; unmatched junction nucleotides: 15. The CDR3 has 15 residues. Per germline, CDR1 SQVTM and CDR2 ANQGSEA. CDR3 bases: TGCAGCGGATCACCTTTAGACAGGGTGGGCTATGGCTACACCTTC. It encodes CSGSPLDRVGYGYTF.

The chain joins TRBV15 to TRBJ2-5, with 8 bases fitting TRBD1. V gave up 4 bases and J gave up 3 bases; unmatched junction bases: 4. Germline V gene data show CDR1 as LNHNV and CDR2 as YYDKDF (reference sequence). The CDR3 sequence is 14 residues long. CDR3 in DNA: TGTGCCACCAGCAAGACGGACAGGGAAGAGACCCAGTACTTC. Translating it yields CATSKTDREETQYF.

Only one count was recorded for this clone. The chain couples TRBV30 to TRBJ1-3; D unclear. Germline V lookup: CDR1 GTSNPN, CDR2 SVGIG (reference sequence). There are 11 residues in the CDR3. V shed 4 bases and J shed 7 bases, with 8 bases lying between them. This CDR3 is CAWIFRNTIYF. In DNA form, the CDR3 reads TGTGCCTGGATTTTTCGGAACACCATATATTTT. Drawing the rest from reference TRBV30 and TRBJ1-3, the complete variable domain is SQTIHQWPATLVQPVGSPLSLECTVEGTSNPNLYWYRQAAGRGLQLLFYSVGIGQISSEVPQNLSASRPQDRQFILSSKKLLLSDSGFYLCAWIFRNTIYFGEGSWLTVV.

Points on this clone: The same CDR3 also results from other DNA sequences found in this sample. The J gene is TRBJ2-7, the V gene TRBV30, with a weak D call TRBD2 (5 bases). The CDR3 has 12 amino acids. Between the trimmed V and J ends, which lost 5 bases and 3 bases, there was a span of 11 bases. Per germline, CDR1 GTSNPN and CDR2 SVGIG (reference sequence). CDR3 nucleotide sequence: TGTGCCTGGCGGGGATTGGGCTACGAGCAGTACTTC. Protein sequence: CAWRGLGYEQYF.

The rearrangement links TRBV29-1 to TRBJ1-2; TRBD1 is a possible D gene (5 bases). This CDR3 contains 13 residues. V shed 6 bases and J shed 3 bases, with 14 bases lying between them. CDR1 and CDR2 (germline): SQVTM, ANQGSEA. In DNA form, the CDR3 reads TGCAGCGTGCGGCCCCCGGGGGACTATGGCTACACCTTC. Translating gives CSVRPPGDYGYTF.

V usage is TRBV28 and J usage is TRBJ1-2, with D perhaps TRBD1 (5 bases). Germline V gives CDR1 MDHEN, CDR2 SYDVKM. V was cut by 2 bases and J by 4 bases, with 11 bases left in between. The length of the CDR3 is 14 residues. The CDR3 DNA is TGTGCCAGCAGTTTAGCCAGGGCCTTCTATGGCTACACCTTC. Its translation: CASSLARAFYGYTF.

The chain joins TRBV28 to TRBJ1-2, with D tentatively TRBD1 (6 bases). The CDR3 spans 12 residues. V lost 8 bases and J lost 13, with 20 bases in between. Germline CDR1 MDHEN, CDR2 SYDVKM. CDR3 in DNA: TGTGCCAGCGGCCGATTAACAGGGTTCGGCACCTTC. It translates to CASGRLTGFGTF.

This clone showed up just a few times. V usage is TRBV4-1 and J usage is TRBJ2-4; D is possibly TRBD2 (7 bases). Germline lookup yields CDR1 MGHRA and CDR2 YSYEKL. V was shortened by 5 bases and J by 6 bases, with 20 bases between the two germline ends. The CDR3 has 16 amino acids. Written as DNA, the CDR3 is TGCGCCAGCAGCAAAGGTGGTGCCGGGGGGCGAAACATTCAGTACTTC. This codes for CASSKGGAGGRNIQYF.

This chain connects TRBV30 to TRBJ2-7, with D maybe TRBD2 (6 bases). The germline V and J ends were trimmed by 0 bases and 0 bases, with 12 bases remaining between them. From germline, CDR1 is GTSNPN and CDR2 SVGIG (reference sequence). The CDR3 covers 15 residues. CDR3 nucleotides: TGTGCCTGGAGTGTCCCCCGGGACTTCTCCTACGAGCAGTACTTC. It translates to CAWSVPRDFSYEQYF.

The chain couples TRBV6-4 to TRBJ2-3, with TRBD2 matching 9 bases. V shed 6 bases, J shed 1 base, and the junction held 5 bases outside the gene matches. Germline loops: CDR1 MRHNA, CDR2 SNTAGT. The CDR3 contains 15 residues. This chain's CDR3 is CASRGVAGGTDTQYF. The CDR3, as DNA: TGTGCCAGCAGGGGAGTAGCGGGGGGCACAGATACGCAGTATTTT.

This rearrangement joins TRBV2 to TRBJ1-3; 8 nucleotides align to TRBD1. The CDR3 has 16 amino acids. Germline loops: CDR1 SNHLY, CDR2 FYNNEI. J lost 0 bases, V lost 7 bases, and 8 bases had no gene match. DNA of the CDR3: TGTGCCAGCAACTTCCAGGGGGCGAACTCTGGAAACACCATATATTTT. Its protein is CASNFQGANSGNTIYF.